This entry lists 27 T cell receptor beta chains sequenced from one sample in a study of shared clonotypes between healthy human individuals. TCRdb's copy holds only in-frame clones and misses some; the assay was immunoSEQ multiplex PCR. The sample lists approximately 1.5 million clones; 98% to 99% were seen once. Input material: naive CD4+ T cells sorted from blood. Subset: CD45RA+ positively selected. The receptor source for this set is a man in his thirties or forties in good health.

CDR3 coding DNA: TGTGCCAGCAGTTCCCCCTCGGAGGGTTACTACGAGCAGTACTTC. Amino acids: CASSSPSEGYYEQYF. The chain employs TRBV28 and TRBJ2-7; perhaps TRBD2 as D (6 bases). CDR1 is MDHEN, CDR2 SYDVKM, per germline. This CDR3 has 15 residues. V shed 4 bases and J shed 3 bases, with 16 bases lying between them.

The chain recombines TRBV7-9 with TRBJ2-1; TRBD1 matches 7 bases. The V and J ends lost 4 bases and 4 bases, in that order; junction bases with no gene match: 10. Germline CDR1 and CDR2: SEHNR and FQNEAQ (reference sequence). The CDR3 is 16 residues long. The CDR3 bases are TGTGCCAGCAGCTCCGGGACAGTTGGGCAATACAATGAGCAGTTCTTC. This encodes CASSSGTVGQYNEQFF.

V and J are TRBV28 and TRBJ2-5; no definite D call. Between the trimmed V and J ends, which lost 10 bases and 5 bases, there was a span of 20 bases. The CDR3 has 14 residues. CDR1 is MDHEN and CDR2 is SYDVKM in the germline V gene. The CDR3 protein is CATLDPQRRETQYF. The CDR3 nucleotides are TGTGCCACCTTGGACCCACAGAGACGGGAGACCCAGTACTTC.

The rearrangement uses TRBV6-1 and TRBJ2-7; 8 positions agree with TRBD1. V gave up 7 bases and J gave up 1 base; unmatched junction bases: 9. Germline-derived CDR1 and CDR2 are MNHNS and SASEGT. The CDR3 loop spans 15 amino acids. The CDR3 reads CASNLGGQVSYEQYF. As DNA, the CDR3 is TGTGCCAGCAACCTTGGGGGACAGGTATCCTACGAGCAGTACTTC.

The J gene is TRBJ2-7, the V gene TRBV6-5; 8 bases agree with TRBD2. The junction had 10 bases not matched to a gene; V was cut back by 6 bases and J by 3 bases. The CDR3 totals 15 residues. Germline V CDR1 and CDR2: MNHEY, SVGAGI. The CDR3 sequence: CASSNGGGENYEQYF. For the CDR3, the DNA is TGTGCCAGCAGCAACGGGGGGGGCGAGAACTACGAGCAGTACTTC.

The chain carries TRBV29-1 and TRBJ2-7; 14 nucleotides align to TRBD2. Germline V gives CDR1 SQVTM, CDR2 ANQGSEA. The V segment lost 7 bases and the J segment 3 bases; nucleotides outside the gene matches: 5. The CDR3 runs to 14 residues. CDR3 bases: TGCAGCGCATCCGGGACTAGCGGGAGCTACGAGCAGTACTTC. It is translated as CSASGTSGSYEQYF.

V and J are TRBV9 and TRBJ2-1; 9 bases map to TRBD2. This CDR3 comprises 16 residues. Germline lookup yields CDR1 SGDLS and CDR2 YYNGEE. V shed 4 bases and J 7 bases; nucleotides not matched to a gene: 12. In DNA form, the CDR3 reads TGTGCCAGCAGCCCCCGGCTTAGCGGGAGTGAAAATGAGCAGTTCTTC. This gives the protein CASSPRLSGSENEQFF.

The chain is built from TRBV30 and TRBJ2-2; D is undetermined. The CDR3 has 14 residues. Trimming left V 0 bases short and J 4 bases short, with 9 bases between. Germline V lookup: CDR1 GTSNPN, CDR2 SVGIG (reference sequence). The CDR3 DNA reads as TGTGCCTGGAGTGTTACGGTTGGCACCGGGGAGCTGTTTTTT. This sequence encodes CAWSVTVGTGELFF. The variable domain in full, with the rest retrieved from reference TRBV30 and TRBJ2-2, is SQTIHQWPATLVQPVGSPLSLECTVEGTSNPNLYWYRQAAGRGLQLLFYSVGIGQISSEVPQNLSASRPQDRQFILSSKKLLLSDSGFYLCAWSVTVGTGELFFGEGSRLTVL.

V gene TRBV5-1 combines with J gene TRBJ1-1; D remains unclear. CDR1 and CDR2 from the germline V gene are SGHRS and YFSETQ. CDR3 size: 14 residues. V shed 4 bases and J shed 6 bases, with 16 bases lying between them. The CDR3 loop is CASSPFGFVAEAFF. CDR3 DNA: TGCGCCAGCAGCCCATTCGGGTTCGTGGCTGAAGCTTTCTTT.

J is TRBJ2-2 and V is TRBV11-2; 8 nucleotides align to TRBD1. The CDR3 has 18 residues. V lost 5 bases, J lost 0 bases, and 11 bases stayed unmatched. Germline CDR1 is SGHAT and CDR2 is FQNNGV. This chain's CDR3 is CASSPLRQGRANTGELFF. CDR3 bases: TGTGCCAGCAGCCCCCTCAGACAGGGGCGGGCGAACACCGGGGAGCTGTTTTTT. The entire variable domain, with the rest obtained from reference TRBV11-2 and TRBJ2-2, is as follows: EAGVAQSPRYKIIEKRQSVAFWCNPISGHATLYWYQQILGQGPKLLIQFQNNGVVDDSQLPKDRFSAERLKGVDSTLKIQPAKLEDSAVYLCASSPLRQGRANTGELFFGEGSRLTVL.

The J gene is TRBJ2-3, the V gene TRBV9; 9 nucleotides match TRBD1. The V gene end was trimmed by 0 bases and the J gene end by 0 bases; junction bases not matched to a gene: 8. Germline loops: CDR1 SGDLS, CDR2 YYNGEE. The CDR3 loop spans 18 amino acids. The CDR3 nucleotides are TGTGCCAGCAGCGTAGGATGGGGACAGGGAATAAGCACAGATACGCAGTATTTT. Translation gives CASSVGWGQGISTDTQYF.

The chain employs TRBV28 and TRBJ1-2; 7 nucleotides match TRBD1. Germline V CDR1 and CDR2: MDHEN, SYDVKM. The CDR3 runs to 13 residues. J was trimmed by 12 bases and V by 3 bases; bases with no gene match: 10. For the CDR3, the DNA is TGTGCCAGCAGTTTTTTAACAGGGGCCCTAAACACCTTC. Translating gives CASSFLTGALNTF.

The chain is built from TRBV5-6 and TRBJ2-5; D is unclear. The CDR3 spans 13 residues. The germline gives CDR1 SGHDT, CDR2 YYEEEE. V lost 2 bases to trimming and J lost 2 bases, with 7 bases between them. The CDR3 DNA is TGTGCCAGCAGCTTCGGCAGACAAGAGACCCAGTACTTC. Amino acid sequence: CASSFGRQETQYF.

The chain has TRBV2 and TRBJ1-5; 7 bases line up with TRBD1. Germline V CDR1 and CDR2: SNHLY, FYNNEI. Losses at the gene ends were 6 bases for V and 4 bases for J; bases not matched to a gene: 6. The CDR3 is 14 amino acids. The CDR3 DNA is TGTGCCAGCAGGAGGGACAGACAGAATCAGCCCCAGCATTTT. It codes for CASRRDRQNQPQHF.

V and J are TRBV5-4 and TRBJ2-2, with a tentative D call TRBD1 (6 bases). V lost 0 bases to trimming and J lost 5 bases, with 17 bases between them. This CDR3 spans 17 amino acids. CDR1 and CDR2 from the germline V gene are SGHNT and YYREEE (reference sequence). The CDR3 DNA sequence: TGTGCCAGCAGCTTGGCCCCCAGGGGTTCAACTACCGGGGAGCTGTTTTTT. Translation gives CASSLAPRGSTTGELFF.

The chain links TRBV5-1 to TRBJ2-3; the D gene is possibly TRBD2 (5 bases). Germline assignment: CDR1 SGHRS and CDR2 YFSETQ. CDR3 size: 15 residues. V lost 4 bases, J lost 0 bases, and 12 bases lay in between. DNA of the CDR3: TGCGCCAGCAGCCGTGACTGGACTAGCACAGATACGCAGTATTTT. It yields the protein CASSRDWTSTDTQYF. The complete variable domain, with remaining parts taken from reference TRBV5-1 and TRBJ2-3, reads KAGVTQTPRYLIKTRGQQVTLSCSPISGHRSVSWYQQTPGQGLQFLFEYFSETQRNKGNFPGRFSGRQFSNSRSEMNVSTLELGDSALYLCASSRDWTSTDTQYFGPGTRLTVL.

The chain has TRBV4-1 and TRBJ2-7; 8 nucleotides align to TRBD1. In germline, CDR1 is MGHRA, CDR2 YSYEKL. CDR3 size: 13 residues. The J segment lost 5 bases and the V segment lost 10 bases, leaving 10 bases of the junction unmatched. The CDR3 nucleotides are TGCGCCACCCCAGGGGGCAGGGACAACGAGCAGTACTTC. It codes for CATPGGRDNEQYF.

The CDR3: CASTRTGVETQYF. The DNA of the CDR3 is TGTGCCAGCACCCGGACAGGGGTCGAGACCCAGTACTTC. V and J are TRBV28 and TRBJ2-5, with 9 bases matching TRBD1. Germline V gene sequence: CDR1 MDHEN, CDR2 SYDVKM. The length of the CDR3 is 13 residues. The ends lost 7 bases at V and 5 bases at J; junction bases unmatched: 5.

The chain has TRBV5-5 and TRBJ2-5, with D perhaps TRBD1 or TRBD2 (5 bases each). Trimming took 4 bases from V and 3 from J, leaving 10 bases between them. Germline loops: CDR1 SGHKS, CDR2 YYEKEE (reference sequence). This CDR3 is 13 amino acids long. The CDR3 DNA is TGTGCCAGCAGCGGGGTGGGGGAAGAGACCCAGTACTTC. Translated: CASSGVGEETQYF.

V and J are TRBV27 and TRBJ2-2; D ambiguous. The CDR3 consists of 14 residues. The germline V and J ends were trimmed by 1 base and 6 bases, with 9 bases remaining between them. The germline V gene encodes CDR1 MNHEY and CDR2 SMNVEV (reference sequence). The CDR3 sequence: CASSLFPLAGELFF. Here the CDR3 DNA reads TGTGCCAGCAGTTTATTCCCCTTGGCCGGGGAGCTGTTTTTT.

The chain joins TRBV6-1 to TRBJ2-5; D gene ambiguous. Germline V gene lookup returns CDR1 MNHNS and CDR2 SASEGT. The CDR3 length is 16 residues. V was clipped by 3 bases and J by 4 bases, with 18 bases between them. The CDR3 DNA sequence: TGTGCCAGCAGTGATGGTAGTTGGAGTACCGTAGAGACCCAGTACTTC. This encodes CASSDGSWSTVETQYF.

This chain joins TRBV5-1 and TRBJ1-4; a weak D match, TRBD1 (6 bases). The CDR3 contains 14 residues. Trimming shortened V by 3 bases and J by 8 bases, and 14 bases separated the two germline ends. Germline V lookup: CDR1 SGHRS, CDR2 YFSETQ. The DNA of the CDR3 is TGCGCCAGCAGCTCTACAGGGTTGGGAGAAAAACTGTTTTTT. This encodes CASSSTGLGEKLFF.

The chain is built from TRBV19 and TRBJ2-4, with D possibly being TRBD2 (5 bases). The germline gives CDR1 LNHDA, CDR2 SQIVND (reference sequence). V was cut by 7 bases and J by 0 bases, with 22 bases left in between. This CDR3 is 18 amino acids long. In DNA, the CDR3 is TGTGCCAGTATTTCGCCGGAAGAGGGTCTTCTAGCCAAAAACATTCAGTACTTC. The encoded protein is CASISPEEGLLAKNIQYF.

The genes are TRBV9 and TRBJ2-1; TRBD2 is a possible D gene (6 bases). The CDR3 runs to 13 residues. Germline V lookup: CDR1 SGDLS, CDR2 YYNGEE. V lost 3 bases to trimming and J lost 11 bases, with 15 bases between them. In DNA form, the CDR3 reads TGTGCCAGCAGCGAGGGAGGCGTTACCAAGCAGTTCTTC. Amino acid sequence: CASSEGGVTKQFF.

The chain uses TRBV1 and TRBJ2-7. TRBV1 has pseudogene status. This CDR3 region has 11 residues. The CDR3 nucleotides are TGCACCAGCAGGGGGGAGAGGGAGCAGTACTTC. It yields the protein CTSRGEREQYF.

J is TRBJ2-7 and V is TRBV7-2; 9 positions match TRBD2. V lost 5 bases to trimming and J lost 4 bases; unmatched junction nucleotides: 9. The length of the CDR3 is 15 residues. The germline V gene encodes CDR1 SGHTA and CDR2 FQGNSA. CDR3 DNA sequence: TGTGCCAGCAGCGGTCTAGCGGGACTCCCATACGAGCAGTACTTC. Amino acids: CASSGLAGLPYEQYF.

The chain combines TRBV7-2 with TRBJ2-1, with 8 bases that match TRBD2. V dropped 0 bases and J dropped 2; count of bases not matched to a gene: 3. This CDR3 comprises 16 residues. Germline assignment: CDR1 SGHTA and CDR2 FQGNSA. CDR3: CASSLAAGGAYNEQFF. Here the CDR3 DNA reads TGTGCCAGCAGCTTAGCGGCGGGAGGTGCCTACAATGAGCAGTTCTTC. The full variable domain, its missing parts supplied by reference TRBV7-2 and TRBJ2-1, is GAGVSQSPSNKVTEKGKDVELRCDPISGHTALYWYRQSLGQGLEFLIYFQGNSAPDKSGLPSDRFSAERTGGSVSTLTIQRTQQEDSAVYLCASSLAAGGAYNEQFFGPGTRLTVL.